This T cell receptor beta chain was sequenced in a study of T cells in women clearing cervical HPV infection. For the study at large: Controls gave blood once infection was undetectable; cases at lesion identification. Case blood was drawn a median approximately 21 weeks after lesion detection.

The data were produced by immunoSEQ multiplex PCR, yet TCRdb's version contains in-frame clones alone and is incomplete. Recorded here are approximately 35,000 clones; the top ten clones represent approximately 3.7%. General observations from the study: Repertoire richness, not evenness, was significantly elevated in CIN3+ cases versus controls.

Of note for this clone: The antigen remains undetermined. The read terminates 3 residues ahead of where the CDR3 ends, so the germline J gene completes it.

CDR3 length equals 16 residues. V was clipped by 2 bases and J by 3 bases; unmatched bases: 9. In germline, CDR1 is PRHDT, CDR2 FYEKMQ (reference sequence). The sequenced material came from blood buffy coat. This TCR derives from a woman aged 18 to 75 with a cervical HPV16 infection that either progressed to CIN3+ or cleared (not recorded which). The chain joins TRBV13 to TRBJ1-1; 7 nucleotides line up with TRBD1. CDR3 DNA, as far as it was read: TGTGCCAGCAGCTTAAGGGGGACAGCCGGGGACACTGAA. Its protein product is CASSLRGTAGDTE. In full, the CDR3 reads CASSLRGTAGDTEAFF.